The source of this T cell receptor (beta chain) is a study of blood T cells in healthy people across ages. Background on the study: Using template switching, researchers captured about one barcoded beta molecule for each two T cells.

Healthy Caucasian individuals from Russia aged roughly 6 to 95 were enrolled as donors. CDR1 and CDR2 (germline): SEHNR, FQNEAQ (reference sequence). V shed 1 base, J shed 4 bases, and the junction held 3 bases outside the gene matches. The CDR3 sequence is 15 residues long. Study-wide findings and caveats: Naive T cell percentage showed a strong correlation with the diversity of TCR beta. Expanded clonotype changes were possibly confounded by unknown donor CMV status.

Combining a sample-barcoded 5' primer with a J-beta primer mix, a second PCR ran for roughly 6 to 11 cycles. TCRdb ran MiXCR on the 5' RACE reads and lists one entry per CDR3 protein. The sample holds some 1.4 million distinct CDR3 sequences, 35% to 45% seen once. Turning to this clonotype: No antigen is known for it.

The gene calls are TRBV7-9 and TRBJ1-1, with TRBD1 identical over 10 bases. Source material: blood. The clonotype was recovered from a young woman in good health. The CDR3 nucleotides are TGTGCCAGCAGCTTAGTGGGACAGGGGATCACTGAAGCTTTCTTT. As protein: CASSLVGQGITEAFF.